Detailed here is one TCR beta chain. Its antigen has not been determined. No quality values exist for individual bases; no much larger clone is one base distant. Enrolling through a virtual design, the prospective study's participants ranged in age from roughly 18 to 89 years and lived across roughly 24 United States geographic areas. Cohort assignment in the prospective study relied on participant-reported clinical history from a screening survey and a study questionnaire. For ImmuneRACE Cohort 3, a participant was defined as recovered based on two consecutive negative NP/OP PCR tests, clearance by a healthcare professional, or resolution of symptoms. In the prospective study, whole blood, serum and a nasopharyngeal or oropharyngeal swab were collected from each participant by mobile phlebotomists. Additional blood draws and questionnaires over an approximately 2-month period could optionally be provided by prospective study participants. Prospective study blood samples were shipped either frozen or at room temperature before DNA extraction.

The immunoSEQ Assay, a bias-controlled multiplex PCR, was used to amplify TCRbeta CDR3 regions from genomic DNA. The study's processing was this. The number of nucleated cells in each sample was estimated from the amplification of reference gene primers within the assay. To quantify the absolute abundance of each unique TCRbeta CDR3 rearrangement, sequence reads were collapsed and filtered. For each sample, productive Simpson clonality was calculated as the square root of Simpson's diversity index across productive rearrangements. In TCRdb, the immuneACCESS table is reduced to in-frame sequences with V and J assigned. These tables do not hold every clone; where another copy was compared, an unresolved V gene accounts for under half, and the others remain unexplained. D and trimming come from the DNA, and the V and J calls and clone size come from that table. Recorded for this sample are about 380,000 clones; around 89% of them occurred a single time. The ten top clones hold roughly 1.2% of the sample.

The entry originates in a study of blood T cell repertoires in COVID-19 (dated by TCRdb to 2020 to 2021). Study-level background: Samples from collaborators originated in the United States, Italy and Spain and spanned both the acute and convalescent phases of COVID-19. A de-identified subject ID, COVID-19 status, age in years and sex were almost always included in the sample metadata. The dataset comprised deeply sampled blood TCRbeta repertoires from subjects exposed to, actively infected with, or recovered from COVID-19. Where available, HLA class I and class II types were taken from metadata supplied by the sample provider and were not determined by assay-based typing. The material from the prospective study consisted of cDNA or gDNA derived from T cells, B-cell-depleted T cells, or PBMCs. The repertoires were made available in a free public database intended to serve as a resource for research on the immune response to SARS-CoV-2. The samples were drawn from two sources: the first 160 participants of the ongoing ImmuneRACE study, and fewer than 1,500 subjects contributed by 6 global collaborators.

The study at large found these results: The quantity of clinical and demographic metadata differed by source and by participant and was supplied without curation.

The germline V gene gives CDR1 as SGHTA and CDR2 as FQGNSA. The cysteine opens and the phenylalanine closes a CDR3 of 14 amino acids. Only the CDR3 region is kept as DNA, spanning 42 bases read in frame from base 1. The germline ends are 10 bases apart after V is trimmed by 5 bases and J by 0 bases. Sequencing input: PBMCs or T cells enriched from blood (not recorded which). The TCR comes from a woman aged 18-30 years who had recovered from COVID-19. The sequence joins TRBV7-2 to TRBJ2-5; TRBD2 is possibly the D segment (5 matching bases). This receptor carries the CDR3 CASSLRVDQETQYF. The DNA reads as follows: TGTGCCAGCAGCCTGAGGGTGGACCAAGAGACCCAGTACTTC.